These 26 T cell receptor beta chains originate from one sample sequenced in a study of blood T cell repertoires in COVID-19. This table comes from immunoSEQ multiplex PCR, and its TCRdb copy is limited to in-frame clones, with some not included. The data show tens of thousands of clones, 90% to 95% seen once. The sequencing input was peripheral blood. These receptors were obtained from a human donor with active COVID-19. The donor label of this sample is uncertain.

The chain recombines TRBV7-7 with TRBJ2-2; 7 bases are shared with TRBD1. Per the germline V gene, CDR1 is SSHAT and CDR2 is FNYEAQ (reference sequence). The junction had 10 bases not matched to a gene; V was cut back by 7 bases and J by 5 bases. The CDR3 length is 15 residues. The CDR3 reads CASTPRAGGTGELFF. The CDR3 nucleotides are TGTGCCAGCACCCCCCGGGCAGGGGGTACCGGGGAGCTGTTTTTT.

V gene TRBV5-4 combines with J gene TRBJ2-7; 8 bases map to TRBD1. Germline values: CDR1 SGHNT, CDR2 YYREEE (reference sequence). Trimming took 4 bases from V and 2 from J; bases not matched to a gene: 11. This CDR3 comprises 16 residues. The CDR3 loop is CASSPRQGANPYEQYF. The CDR3 DNA reads TGTGCCAGCAGCCCCCGCCAGGGGGCGAATCCCTACGAGCAGTACTTC.

This chain links TRBV5-5 with TRBJ1-1; the D is unclear. The V and J ends lost 1 base and 2 bases respectively, with 9 bases between them. Per germline, CDR1 SGHKS and CDR2 YYEKEE (reference sequence). The CDR3 has 14 residues. CDR3 sequence: CASSLPGLNTEAFF. CDR3 coding DNA: TGTGCCAGCAGCTTGCCTGGCCTCAACACTGAAGCTTTCTTT.

J is TRBJ1-4 and V is TRBV27; D is unclear. This CDR3 spans 16 amino acids. CDR1 is MNHEY, CDR2 SMNVEV, per germline (reference sequence). Trimming took 0 bases from V and 7 from J, leaving 15 bases between them. The DNA for the CDR3 is TGTGCCAGCAGTTTATCGTTACGTGCGGCGCGTGAAAAACTGTTTTTT. Its protein is CASSLSLRAAREKLFF. The variable domain in full, completed from reference TRBV27 and TRBJ1-4, reads EAQVTQNPRYLITVTGKKLTVTCSQNMNHEYMSWYRQDPGLGLRQIYYSMNVEVTDKGDVPEGYKVSRKEKRNFPLILESPSPNQTSLYFCASSLSLRAAREKLFFGSGTQLSVL.

The chain couples TRBV7-8 to TRBJ2-7, with D possibly TRBD2 on 6 matching bases. CDR3 length: 15 amino acids. Germline CDR1 SGHVS, CDR2 FQNEAQ. Trimming stripped 2 bases from V and 3 bases from J, with 14 bases between. CDR3: CASSLLGTPSYEQYF. CDR3 nucleotide sequence: TGTGCCAGCAGCTTATTAGGGACTCCCAGCTACGAGCAGTACTTC.

The gene calls are TRBV15 and TRBJ2-5; maybe TRBD1 (6 bases). Trimming removed 3 bases at V and 4 bases at J, with 12 bases between. Germline CDR1 LNHNV, CDR2 YYDKDF (reference sequence). CDR3 size: 14 residues. CDR3 sequence reads: CATSRTGATETQYF. DNA for the CDR3: TGTGCCACCAGCAGGACAGGAGCCACAGAGACCCAGTACTTC.

The CDR3 loop reads CASRGTAGLANVLTF. CDR3 coding DNA: TGTGCCAGCAGAGGCACCGCGGGACTGGCCAACGTCCTGACTTTC. The chain combines TRBV3-1 (or the pseudogene TRBV3-2) with TRBJ2-6, with D possibly matching TRBD2 (6 bases). The V end was cut by 6 bases, the J end by 6 bases, with 15 bases between. There are 15 residues in the CDR3. From germline, CDR1 is LGHDT and CDR2 YNNKEL (reference sequence).

This rearrangement joins TRBV5-4 to TRBJ1-5, with 8 bases fitting TRBD1. Germline V gives CDR1 SGHNT, CDR2 YYREEE (reference sequence). V shed 9 bases, J shed 5 bases, and the junction held 10 bases outside the gene matches. The CDR3 length is 14 residues. The CDR3 DNA sequence: TGTGCCACCGGGACAGGTAGAGCGGATCAGCCCCAGCATTTT. It translates to CATGTGRADQPQHF.

The V gene is TRBV5-6, the J gene TRBJ2-1; 7 positions match TRBD2. Losses at the gene ends were 0 bases for V and 4 bases for J; bases not matched to a gene: 7. CDR1 is SGHDT and CDR2 is YYEEEE in the germline V gene. CDR3 length: 16 residues. CDR3 residues: CASSLEVSGSYNEQFF. The CDR3 coding sequence is TGTGCCAGCAGCTTGGAGGTTAGCGGGTCTTACAATGAGCAGTTCTTC.

This rearrangement joins TRBV27 to TRBJ1-1; TRBD1 matches 7 bases. The germline CDR1 and CDR2 sequences are MNHEY and SMNVEV (reference sequence). The V and J ends lost 5 bases and 1 base, in that order; junction bases with no gene match: 10. CDR3 size: 16 residues. Here the CDR3 reads CASSDRDGGRNTEAFF. CDR3 nucleotide sequence: TGTGCCAGCAGTGACAGGGACGGGGGAAGGAACACTGAAGCTTTCTTT.

This rearrangement joins TRBV6-5 to TRBJ1-3; maybe TRBD1 (5 bases). V lost 7 bases, J lost 4 bases, and 14 bases lay in between. The CDR3 has 14 amino acids. The germline V gene encodes CDR1 MNHEY and CDR2 SVGAGI. CDR3 protein: CASTHGGVGNTIYF. CDR3 nucleotides: TGTGCCAGCACCCACGGAGGGGTGGGAAACACCATATATTTT.

This sequence joins TRBV7-9 and TRBJ2-1; tentatively, D is TRBD1 (6 bases). The CDR3 is 14 amino acids. CDR1 is SEHNR, CDR2 FQNEAQ, per germline (reference sequence). V was pared by 5 bases and J by 12 bases, with 20 bases between. Here the CDR3 reads CASSPPNRDTGQFF. CDR3 nucleotides: TGTGCCAGCAGCCCCCCCAATAGGGACACCGGGCAGTTCTTC. Full variable domain (outside the CDR3, taken from reference TRBV7-9 and TRBJ2-1): DTGVSQNPRHKITKRGQNVTFRCDPISEHNRLYWYRQTLGQGPEFLTYFQNEAQLEKSRLLSDRFSAERPKGSFSTLEIQRTEQGDSAMYLCASSPPNRDTGQFFGPGTRLTVL.

The V gene is TRBV10-1, the J gene TRBJ2-1, with 7 positions matching TRBD2. CDR1 is WNHNN and CDR2 is SYGVQD in the germline V gene (reference sequence). CDR3 size: 13 residues. J gave up 7 bases and V 0 bases, and 0 bases lay outside the gene matches. CDR3 sequence: CASSESGGNEQFF. The CDR3 region has the DNA TGCGCCAGCAGTGAGTCGGGGGGGAATGAGCAGTTCTTC.

The genes are TRBV2 and TRBJ2-5, with 7 bases that match TRBD1. After removal of 4 bases from V and 3 bases from J, the junction contained 8 bases not matched to a gene. The CDR3 consists of 15 residues. Germline V gene data show CDR1 as SNHLY and CDR2 as FYNNEI. This CDR3 reads CASSGQGQNKETQYF. Written as DNA, the CDR3 is TGTGCCAGCAGTGGACAGGGACAAAATAAAGAGACCCAGTACTTC.

The CDR3 loop is CSASGGGNQPQHF. The CDR3 DNA reads as TGCAGTGCTAGTGGGGGCGGCAATCAGCCCCAGCATTTT. The genes are TRBV20-1 and TRBJ1-5; TRBD1 is a possible D gene (6 bases). The germline V gene encodes CDR1 DFQATT and CDR2 SNEGSKA (reference sequence). The CDR3 covers 13 residues. V lost 3 bases and J 2 bases, leaving 8 bases between the germline ends.

The V and J genes are TRBV18 and TRBJ1-5, with D maybe TRBD1 (5 bases). This CDR3 is 16 amino acids long. The V gene's germline CDR1 is KGHSH and CDR2 LQKENI. Trimming took 4 bases from V and 3 from J, leaving 16 bases between them. The chain's CDR3 is CASSLLQGNNNQPQHF. CDR3 coding DNA: TGTGCCAGCTCACTTCTCCAGGGAAATAACAATCAGCCCCAGCATTTT.

The chain carries TRBV6-6 and TRBJ2-1; D might be TRBD1 (6 bases). The CDR3 runs to 15 residues. Germline lookup yields CDR1 MNHNY and CDR2 SVGAGI (reference sequence). The V end was cut by 7 bases, the J end by 7 bases, with 20 bases between. CDR3 amino acids: CASTGRQGSRNEQFF. CDR3 bases: TGTGCCAGCACGGGTAGGCAGGGGAGTAGGAATGAGCAGTTCTTC.

The V and J genes are TRBV18 and TRBJ1-1, with D perhaps matching TRBD1 (5 bases). V dropped 6 bases and J dropped 1 base, with 9 bases sitting between them. This CDR3 has 13 amino acids. Germline V lookup: CDR1 KGHSH, CDR2 LQKENI. The CDR3 here is CASSGGGNTEAFF. CDR3 nucleotides: TGTGCCAGCTCGGGCGGGGGGAACACTGAAGCTTTCTTT.

V gene TRBV18 combines with J gene TRBJ2-3, with D maybe TRBD1 (5 bases). V was pared by 5 bases and J by 0 bases, with 9 bases between. The CDR3 has 14 residues. Per the germline V gene, CDR1 is KGHSH and CDR2 is LQKENI. CDR3 sequence reads: CASSMTASTDTQYF. CDR3 nucleotides: TGTGCCAGCTCAATGACAGCTAGCACAGATACGCAGTATTTT.

The chain links TRBV5-1 to TRBJ2-3, with a weak D call TRBD2 (5 bases). CDR1 is SGHRS and CDR2 is YFSETQ in the germline V gene. This CDR3 has 14 amino acids. V shed 3 bases and J shed 7 bases, with 15 bases lying between them. This CDR3 is CASSSQAAGHTQYF. For the CDR3, the DNA is TGCGCCAGCAGCTCTCAAGCGGCCGGCCATACGCAGTATTTT.

This clone was recorded a few times. The V gene is TRBV28, the J gene TRBJ1-6; unclear D gene. This CDR3 region has 15 residues. The germline V gene encodes CDR1 MDHEN and CDR2 SYDVKM. V was cut by 8 bases and J by 6 bases, with 17 bases left in between. The CDR3 DNA sequence: TGTGCCAGCGGCCTTTTGGAGGGCGGTAATTCACCCCTCCACTTT. Its protein is CASGLLEGGNSPLHF. The complete variable domain, with remaining parts taken from reference TRBV28 and TRBJ1-6, reads DVKVTQSSRYLVKRTGEKVFLECVQDMDHENMFWYRQDPGLGLRLIYFSYDVKMKEKGDIPEGYSVSREKKERFSLILESASTNQTSMYLCASGLLEGGNSPLHFGNGTRLTVT.

The chain links TRBV4-1 to TRBJ1-4; 11 nucleotides match TRBD1. V was pared by 4 bases and J by 0 bases, with 10 bases of the junction left unmatched. Germline CDR1 reads MGHRA; CDR2 reads YSYEKL. This CDR3 has 19 amino acids. The CDR3: CASSRVLGGQGATNEKLFF. CDR3 DNA sequence: TGCGCCAGCAGCCGAGTCCTCGGGGGACAGGGGGCAACTAATGAAAAACTGTTTTTT.

The rearrangement joins TRBV5-1 to TRBJ1-2, with D uncertain. The germline gives CDR1 SGHRS, CDR2 YFSETQ. V lost 2 bases and J lost 2, with 10 bases in between. The CDR3 is 14 amino acids. The CDR3 bases are TGCGCCAGCAGCTTATTAGACAAGAACTATGGCTACACCTTC. Protein sequence: CASSLLDKNYGYTF.

The V call is TRBV11-2, the J call TRBJ1-5; TRBD1 matches 9 bases. The trim removed 1 base at V and 11 bases at J, leaving 9 bases unmatched. CDR3 length equals 15 residues. The V gene's germline CDR1 is SGHAT and CDR2 FQNNGV. CDR3 nucleotides: TGTGCCAGCAGCTTAGGGCAAACAGGGGGCGCGTCCCAGCATTTT. This gives the protein CASSLGQTGGASQHF.

This rearrangement joins TRBV18 to TRBJ1-1; 9 nucleotides match TRBD1. The CDR3 is made up of 14 amino acids. Germline V CDR1 and CDR2: KGHSH, LQKENI. After removal of 2 bases from V and 6 bases from J, the junction contained 4 bases not matched to a gene. The CDR3 DNA is TGTGCCAGCTCACCAAAAACAGGGGGCTCTGAAGCTTTCTTT. Translating gives CASSPKTGGSEAFF. Using reference TRBV18 and TRBJ1-1 for the parts outside the CDR3, the full variable domain is NAGVMQNPRHLVRRRGQEARLRCSPMKGHSHVYWYRQLPEEGLKFMVYLQKENIIDESGMPKERFSAEFPKEGPSILRIQQVVRGDSAAYFCASSPKTGGSEAFFGQGTRLTVV.

In this sample, this clone turned up once. The gene calls are TRBV9 and TRBJ1-1; D perhaps matches TRBD1 (5 bases). CDR1 is SGDLS, CDR2 YYNGEE, per germline. This CDR3 has 12 amino acids. Trimming pared 4 bases from V and 7 bases from J, leaving 11 bases between. The CDR3, as DNA: TGTGCCAGCAGCTGGGGGGATGGTGAAGCTTTCTTT. It specifies CASSWGDGEAFF.